Listed below are T cell receptor beta chains from one sample, sequenced in a study of STAT5B mutations in CD4+ large granular lymphocyte leukemia. Produced via immunoSEQ multiplex PCR; TCRdb's table is partial and in-frame only. The table has 30,000 to 35,000 clones, around nine tenths seen once; the top ten hold approximately 3.5%. Sequencing was carried out using CD4+ T cells from blood buffy coats. The receptor source for this set is a human donor in good health. Both conserved end residues are part of each CDR3. The D gene is left open where the match is weak. Clone size appears in some rows only: once, few, many, or a class for an expanded clone.

d_gene	abundance	v_gene	j_gene	CDR3nt	CDR3aa
-	once	TRBV5-6	TRBJ1-5	TGTGCCAGCAGCTTGTTCTCAGGAAGGGGGGGTTATCAGCCCCAGCATTTT	CASSLFSGRGGYQPQHF
-	-	TRBV15	TRBJ1-1	TGTGCCACCAGCAGAGCGGGGGGGGCGAACACTGAAGCTTTCTTT	CATSRAGGANTEAFF
-	-	TRBV5-1	TRBJ2-6	TGCGCCAGCAGCTTGGATGGCTCTGGGGCCAACGTCCTGACTTTC	CASSLDGSGANVLTF
-	-	TRBV5-1	TRBJ2-2	TGCGCCAGCAGCTTGAGCGGGAACACCGGGGAGCTGTTTTTT	CASSLSGNTGELFF
TRBD2	-	TRBV29-1	TRBJ2-5	TGCAGCGTTGAGACTAGCGGGACAGAGACCCAGTACTTC	CSVETSGTETQYF
-	-	TRBV7-3	TRBJ1-1	TGTGCCAGCAGCACCACAGGGCGTACTGAAGCTTTCTTT	CASSTTGRTEAFF
TRBD1	once	TRBV6-1	TRBJ2-7	TGTGCCAGCACGTGGGACAGGGGTTACGAGCAGTACTTC	CASTWDRGYEQYF
-	-	TRBV19	TRBJ2-2	TGTGCCAGTAGTATGGGGAGAACCGGGGAGCTGTTTTTT	CASSMGRTGELFF
TRBD2	-	TRBV7-2	TRBJ2-7	TGTGCCAGCAACCCAGGGACTAGCTTCTACGAGCAGTACTTC	CASNPGTSFYEQYF
TRBD2	-	TRBV7-2	TRBJ2-7	TGTGCCAGCAGCTTGGGACTAGCGGTTTCCTACGAGCAGTACTTC	CASSLGLAVSYEQYF
TRBD2	-	TRBV25-1	TRBJ2-5	TGTGCCAGCAGTGAGTCACTAGCGGGAGCCGCCGGGGAGACCCAGTACTTC	CASSESLAGAAGETQYF
TRBD1	-	TRBV5-4	TRBJ2-6	TGTGCCAGCAGGTTGTTAGGGACAGCAACCTCTGGGGCCAACGTCCTGACTTTC	CASRLLGTATSGANVLTF
-	once	TRBV21-1	TRBJ1-5	TGTGCCAGCAGACCAGGGTGGCAGCCCCAGCATTTT	CASRPGWQPQHF
-	-	TRBV10-3	TRBJ1-1	TGTGCCATCAGGAACCCGATTTGGGGGTCGAACACTGAAGCTTTCTTT	CAIRNPIWGSNTEAFF
-	-	TRBV2	TRBJ2-5	TGTGCCAGTAAGGGCTCGCGGGGCCAAGAGACCCAGTACTTC	CASKGSRGQETQYF
-	few	TRBV29-1	TRBJ1-2	TGCAGCGTTGATAAGGGGGGGGGTGGCTACACCTTC	CSVDKGGGGYTF
-	-	TRBV25-1	TRBJ2-7	TGTGCCAGCAGTGCGGCGGGGAGCTACGAGCAGTACTTC	CASSAAGSYEQYF
-	few	TRBV14	TRBJ1-1	TGTGCCAGCAGCCAACCCCCAGGGGAGGCTTTCTTT	CASSQPPGEAFF
-	-	TRBV5-1	TRBJ1-4	TGCGCCAGCAGGGCTCTGGGACGGACTAATGAAAAACTGTTTTTT	CASRALGRTNEKLFF